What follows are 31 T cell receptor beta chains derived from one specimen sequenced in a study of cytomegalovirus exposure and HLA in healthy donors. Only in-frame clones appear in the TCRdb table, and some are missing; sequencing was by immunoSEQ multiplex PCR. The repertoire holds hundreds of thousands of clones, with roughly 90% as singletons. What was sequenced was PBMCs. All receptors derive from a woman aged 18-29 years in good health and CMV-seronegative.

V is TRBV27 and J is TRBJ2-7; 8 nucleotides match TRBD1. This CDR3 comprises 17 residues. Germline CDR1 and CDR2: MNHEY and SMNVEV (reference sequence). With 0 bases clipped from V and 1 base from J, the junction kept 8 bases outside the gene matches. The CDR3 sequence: CASSLSAAGQASYEQYF. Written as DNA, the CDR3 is TGTGCCAGCAGTTTATCGGCGGCGGGACAGGCATCCTACGAGCAGTACTTC.

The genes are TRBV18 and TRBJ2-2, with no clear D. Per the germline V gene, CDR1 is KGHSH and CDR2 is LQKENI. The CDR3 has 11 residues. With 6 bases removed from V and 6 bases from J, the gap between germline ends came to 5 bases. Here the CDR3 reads CASSPAGELFF. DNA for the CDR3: TGTGCCAGCTCCCCGGCCGGGGAGCTGTTTTTT.

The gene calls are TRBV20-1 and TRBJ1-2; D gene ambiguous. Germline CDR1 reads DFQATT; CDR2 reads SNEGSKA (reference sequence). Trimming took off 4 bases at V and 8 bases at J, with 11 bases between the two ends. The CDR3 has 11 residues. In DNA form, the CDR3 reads TGCAGTGCTAAGGTGGGCTACGGCTACACCTTC. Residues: CSAKVGYGYTF.

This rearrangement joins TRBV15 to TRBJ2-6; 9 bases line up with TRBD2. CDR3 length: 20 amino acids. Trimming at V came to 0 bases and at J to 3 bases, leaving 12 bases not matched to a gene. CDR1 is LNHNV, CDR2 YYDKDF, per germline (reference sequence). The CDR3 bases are TGTGCCACCAGCAGAGAGCAGGGGCTAGCGGGACTAAGTGGGGCCAACGTCCTGACTTTC. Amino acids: CATSREQGLAGLSGANVLTF.

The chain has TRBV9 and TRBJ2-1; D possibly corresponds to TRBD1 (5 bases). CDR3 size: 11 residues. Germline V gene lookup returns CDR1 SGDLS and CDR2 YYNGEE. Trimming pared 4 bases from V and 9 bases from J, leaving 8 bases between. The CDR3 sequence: CASSTQGEQFF. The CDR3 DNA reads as TGTGCCAGCAGCACCCAGGGTGAGCAGTTCTTC.

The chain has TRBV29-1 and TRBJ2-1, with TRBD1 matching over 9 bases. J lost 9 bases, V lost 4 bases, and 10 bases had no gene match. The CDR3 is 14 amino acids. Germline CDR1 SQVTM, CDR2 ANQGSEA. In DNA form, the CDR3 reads TGCAGCGTTGTCGGGGACAGGGTGGTAGGTGAGCAGTTCTTC. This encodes CSVVGDRVVGEQFF.

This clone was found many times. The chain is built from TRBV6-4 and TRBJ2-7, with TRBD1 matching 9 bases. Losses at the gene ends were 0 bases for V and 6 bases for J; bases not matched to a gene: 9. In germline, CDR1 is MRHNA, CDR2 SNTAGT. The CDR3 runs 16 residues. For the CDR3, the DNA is TGTGCCAGCAGTGACTCGCCGGGACAGGGCACTTCCGAGCAGTACTTC. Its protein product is CASSDSPGQGTSEQYF.

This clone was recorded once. For the CDR3, the DNA is TGTGCCAGCAGCGTAGGCCTAGCCCTGAATGAGCAGTTCTTC. This encodes CASSVGLALNEQFF. This chain links TRBV9 with TRBJ2-1; a weak D match, TRBD2 (5 bases). The CDR3 contains 14 residues. V lost 0 bases to trimming and J lost 7 bases, with 11 bases between them. CDR1 SGDLS and CDR2 YYNGEE come from the germline V gene.

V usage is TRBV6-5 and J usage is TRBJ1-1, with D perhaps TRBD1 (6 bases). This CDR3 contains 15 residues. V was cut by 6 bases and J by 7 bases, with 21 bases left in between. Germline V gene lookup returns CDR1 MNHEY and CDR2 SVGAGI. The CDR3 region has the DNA TGTGCCAGCAGGTATTCCCAAGGGGGGGGAGGTGAAGCTTTCTTT. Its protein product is CASRYSQGGGGEAFF.

The CDR3 DNA reads TGCGCCAGCAGCTTGGAGGGTAGCGCTGGAAACACCATATATTTT. Translation: CASSLEGSAGNTIYF. The rearrangement uses TRBV5-1 and TRBJ1-3; D uncertain. From germline, CDR1 is SGHRS and CDR2 YFSETQ. CDR3 length: 15 residues. V was cut by 0 bases and J by 2 bases, with 9 bases left in between.

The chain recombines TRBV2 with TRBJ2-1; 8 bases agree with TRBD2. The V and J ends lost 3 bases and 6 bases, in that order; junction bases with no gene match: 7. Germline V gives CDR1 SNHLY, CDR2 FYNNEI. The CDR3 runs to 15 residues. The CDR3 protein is CASSEGTSSANEQFF. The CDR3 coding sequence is TGTGCCAGCAGTGAGGGGACTAGTTCAGCCAATGAGCAGTTCTTC. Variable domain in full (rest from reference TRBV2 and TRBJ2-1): EPEVTQTPSHQVTQMGQEVILRCVPISNHLYFYWYRQILGQKVEFLVSFYNNEISEKSEIFDDQFSVERPDGSNFTLKIRSTKLEDSAMYFCASSEGTSSANEQFFGPGTRLTVL.

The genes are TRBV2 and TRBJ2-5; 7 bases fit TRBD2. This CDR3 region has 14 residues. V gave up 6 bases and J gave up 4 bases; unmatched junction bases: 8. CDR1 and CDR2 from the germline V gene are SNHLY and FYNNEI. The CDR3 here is CASRAGPLGETQYF. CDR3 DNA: TGTGCCAGCAGAGCGGGGCCTCTAGGAGAGACCCAGTACTTC.

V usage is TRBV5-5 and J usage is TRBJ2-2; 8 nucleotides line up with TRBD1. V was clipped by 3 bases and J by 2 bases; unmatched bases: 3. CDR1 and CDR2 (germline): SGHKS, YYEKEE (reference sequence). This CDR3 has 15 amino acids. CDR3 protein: CASSSGTGNTGELFF. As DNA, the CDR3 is TGTGCCAGCAGCTCGGGGACAGGAAACACCGGGGAGCTGTTTTTT.

The CDR3 nucleotides are TGCGCCAGCAGCCCCAGACTAGCAGAGACCGGGGAGCTGTTTTTT. Its protein product is CASSPRLAETGELFF. This chain joins TRBV5-1 and TRBJ2-2; 7 bases map to TRBD2. Germline lookup yields CDR1 SGHRS and CDR2 YFSETQ. The CDR3 is made up of 15 amino acids. With 4 bases clipped from V and 5 bases from J, the junction kept 8 bases outside the gene matches.

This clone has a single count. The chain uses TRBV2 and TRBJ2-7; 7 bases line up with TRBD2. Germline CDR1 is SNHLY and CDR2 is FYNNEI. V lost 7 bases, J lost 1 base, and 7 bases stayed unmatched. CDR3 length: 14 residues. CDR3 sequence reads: CASTWGEGSYEQYF. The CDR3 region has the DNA TGTGCCAGCACTTGGGGGGAGGGTTCCTACGAGCAGTACTTC.

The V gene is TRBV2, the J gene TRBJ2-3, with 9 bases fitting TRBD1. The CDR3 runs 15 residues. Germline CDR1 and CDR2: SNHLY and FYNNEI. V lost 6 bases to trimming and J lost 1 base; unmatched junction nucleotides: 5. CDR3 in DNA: TGTGCCAGCAGAGAGACAGGGGGGCGCACAGATACGCAGTATTTT. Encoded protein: CASRETGGRTDTQYF.

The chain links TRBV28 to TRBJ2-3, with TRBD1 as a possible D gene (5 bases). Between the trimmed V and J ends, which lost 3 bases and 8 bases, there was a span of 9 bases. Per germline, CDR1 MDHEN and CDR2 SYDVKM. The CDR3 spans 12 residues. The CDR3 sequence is CASSLSQGTQYF. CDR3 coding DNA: TGTGCCAGCAGTTTGTCTCAGGGTACGCAGTATTTT.

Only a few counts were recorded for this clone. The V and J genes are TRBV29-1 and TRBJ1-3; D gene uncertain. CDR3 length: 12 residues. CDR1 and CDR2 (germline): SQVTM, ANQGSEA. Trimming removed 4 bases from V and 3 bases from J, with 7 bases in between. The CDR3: CSVGEHGNTIYF. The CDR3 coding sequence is TGCAGCGTTGGCGAGCATGGAAACACCATATATTTT.

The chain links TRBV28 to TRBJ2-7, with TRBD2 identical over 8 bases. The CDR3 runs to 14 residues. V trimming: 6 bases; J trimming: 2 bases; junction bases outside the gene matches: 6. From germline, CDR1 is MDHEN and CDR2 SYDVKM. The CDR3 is CASRGSGGTYEQYF. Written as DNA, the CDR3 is TGTGCCAGCAGGGGGTCGGGGGGGACCTACGAGCAGTACTTC.

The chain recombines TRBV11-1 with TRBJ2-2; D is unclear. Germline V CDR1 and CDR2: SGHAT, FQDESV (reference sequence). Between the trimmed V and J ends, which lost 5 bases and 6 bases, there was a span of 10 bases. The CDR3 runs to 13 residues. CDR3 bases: TGTGCCAGCAGCCCAGACAAGTCCGGGGAGCTGTTTTTT. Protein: CASSPDKSGELFF.

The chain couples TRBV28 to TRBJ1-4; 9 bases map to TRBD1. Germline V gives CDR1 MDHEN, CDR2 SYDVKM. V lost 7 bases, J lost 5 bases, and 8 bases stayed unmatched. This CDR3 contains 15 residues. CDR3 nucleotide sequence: TGTGCCAGCAATTTTATAGGGACAGGGAATGAAAAACTGTTTTTT. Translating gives CASNFIGTGNEKLFF.

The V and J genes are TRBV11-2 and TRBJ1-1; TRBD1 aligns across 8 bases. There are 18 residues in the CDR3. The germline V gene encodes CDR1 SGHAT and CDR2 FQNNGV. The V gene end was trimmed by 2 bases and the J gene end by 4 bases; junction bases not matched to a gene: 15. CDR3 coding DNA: TGTGCCAGCAGCTTAAGGGGTAGGCAGGGGGCGTTGGGCACTGAAGCTTTCTTT. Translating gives CASSLRGRQGALGTEAFF. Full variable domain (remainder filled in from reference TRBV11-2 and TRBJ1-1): EAGVAQSPRYKIIEKRQSVAFWCNPISGHATLYWYQQILGQGPKLLIQFQNNGVVDDSQLPKDRFSAERLKGVDSTLKIQPAKLEDSAVYLCASSLRGRQGALGTEAFFGQGTRLTVV.

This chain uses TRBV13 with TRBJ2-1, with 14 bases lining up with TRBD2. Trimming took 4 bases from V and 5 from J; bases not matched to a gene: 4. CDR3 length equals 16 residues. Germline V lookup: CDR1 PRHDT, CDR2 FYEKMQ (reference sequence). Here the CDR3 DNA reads TGTGCCAGCAGCTGGACGGGACTAGCGGGGGACAATGAGCAGTTCTTC. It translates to CASSWTGLAGDNEQFF.

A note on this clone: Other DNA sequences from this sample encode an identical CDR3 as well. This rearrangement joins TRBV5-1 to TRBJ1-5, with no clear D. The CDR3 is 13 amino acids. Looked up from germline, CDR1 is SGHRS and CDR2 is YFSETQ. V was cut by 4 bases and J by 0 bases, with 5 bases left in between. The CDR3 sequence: CASSLYSNQPQHF. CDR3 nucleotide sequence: TGCGCCAGCAGCCTTTATAGCAATCAGCCCCAGCATTTT.

For the CDR3, the DNA is TGCGCCAGCAGCCAAATGTCCAGGCCCCTGGGGGGAAAACTGTTTTTT. It encodes CASSQMSRPLGGKLFF. The chain employs TRBV4-3 and TRBJ1-4, with a possible D match to TRBD1 (5 bases). This CDR3 spans 16 amino acids. Germline V gene sequence: CDR1 LGHNA, CDR2 YSLEER. V was clipped by 2 bases and J by 10 bases, with 20 bases between them.

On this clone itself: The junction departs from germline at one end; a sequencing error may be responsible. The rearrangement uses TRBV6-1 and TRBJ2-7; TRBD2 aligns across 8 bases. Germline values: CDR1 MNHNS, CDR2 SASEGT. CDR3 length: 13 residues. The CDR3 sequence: CAIGTRNSDEQYF. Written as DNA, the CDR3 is TGTGCCATCGGGACTAGAAACTCCGACGAGCAGTACTTC.

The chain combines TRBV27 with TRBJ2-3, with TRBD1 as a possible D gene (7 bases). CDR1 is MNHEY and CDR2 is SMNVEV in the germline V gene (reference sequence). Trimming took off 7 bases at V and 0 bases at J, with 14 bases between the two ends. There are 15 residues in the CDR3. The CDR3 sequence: CASTLAGQSTDTQYF. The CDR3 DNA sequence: TGTGCCAGCACCCTGGCGGGACAGAGCACAGATACGCAGTATTTT.

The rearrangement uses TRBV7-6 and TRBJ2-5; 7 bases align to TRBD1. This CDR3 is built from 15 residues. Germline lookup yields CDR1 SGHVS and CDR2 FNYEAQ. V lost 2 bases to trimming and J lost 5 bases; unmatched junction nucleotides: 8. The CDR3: CASSLRGPVPETQYF. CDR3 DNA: TGTGCCAGCAGCTTAAGGGGGCCGGTTCCTGAGACCCAGTACTTC.

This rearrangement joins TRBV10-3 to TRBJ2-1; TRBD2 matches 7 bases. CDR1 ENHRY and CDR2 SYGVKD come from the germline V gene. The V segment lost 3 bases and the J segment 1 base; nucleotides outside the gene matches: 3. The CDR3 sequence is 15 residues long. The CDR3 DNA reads TGTGCCATCAGTGATCTAGCGGTTTCCTACAATGAGCAGTTCTTC. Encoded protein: CAISDLAVSYNEQFF.

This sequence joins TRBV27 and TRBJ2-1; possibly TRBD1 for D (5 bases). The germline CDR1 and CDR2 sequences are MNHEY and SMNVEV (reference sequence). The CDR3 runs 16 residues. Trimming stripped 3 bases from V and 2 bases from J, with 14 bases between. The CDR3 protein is CASSFKAPGTYNEQFF. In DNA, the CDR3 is TGTGCCAGCAGTTTTAAAGCGCCAGGGACCTACAATGAGCAGTTCTTC.

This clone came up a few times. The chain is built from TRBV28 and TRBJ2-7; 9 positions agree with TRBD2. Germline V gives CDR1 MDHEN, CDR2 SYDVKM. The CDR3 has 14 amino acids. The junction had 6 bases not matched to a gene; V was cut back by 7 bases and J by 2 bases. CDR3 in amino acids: CASTPSGTPYEQYF. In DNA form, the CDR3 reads TGTGCCAGCACCCCTAGCGGGACGCCCTACGAGCAGTACTTC.